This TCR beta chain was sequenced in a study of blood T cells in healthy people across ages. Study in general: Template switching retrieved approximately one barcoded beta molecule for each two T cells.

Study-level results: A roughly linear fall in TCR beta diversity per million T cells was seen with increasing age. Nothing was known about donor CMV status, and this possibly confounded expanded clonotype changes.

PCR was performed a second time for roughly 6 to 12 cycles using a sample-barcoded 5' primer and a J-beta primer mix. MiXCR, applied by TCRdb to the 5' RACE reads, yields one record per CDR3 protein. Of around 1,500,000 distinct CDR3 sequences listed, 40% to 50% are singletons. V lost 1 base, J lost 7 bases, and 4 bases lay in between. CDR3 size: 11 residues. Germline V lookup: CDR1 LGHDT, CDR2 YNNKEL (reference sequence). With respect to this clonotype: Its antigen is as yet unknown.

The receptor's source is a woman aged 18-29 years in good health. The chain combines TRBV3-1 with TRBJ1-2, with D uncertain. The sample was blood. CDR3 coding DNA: TGTGCCAGCAGCCAAGGAGTTGGCTACACCTTC. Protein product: CASSQGVGYTF.